This is a list of T cell receptor beta chains from one sample in a study of CD8 T cells in Susac syndrome. One entry per CDR3 protein results from TCRdb running MiXCR on the immunoSEQ multiplex PCR reads. The sample has approximately 160,000 distinct CDR3 sequences; approximately 94% are singletons. The sample was CD4+ T cells from PBMCs. The receptor source for this set is a human donor with multiple sclerosis. Each CDR3 is given with its conserved first and last residue. Fields, in order: J gene, D gene, CDR3 length, V gene, clone size, CDR3 DNA, CDR3 protein. A D gene is named only where the DNA matches it firmly. Only some rows state a clone size, as once, few, many or a class for expanded clones.

j_gene: TRBJ1-1
d_gene: -
len: 14
v_gene: TRBV30
abundance: -
CDR3nt: TGTGCCTGGAGATCCGTCAACACCAACACTGAAGCTTTCTTT
CDR3aa: CAWRSVNTNTEAFF

j_gene: TRBJ2-7
d_gene: -
len: 13
v_gene: TRBV30
abundance: -
CDR3nt: TGTGCCTGGAGAGGCGTGGGGACATACGAGCAGTACTTC
CDR3aa: CAWRGVGTYEQYF

j_gene: TRBJ1-5
d_gene: TRBD1
len: 15
v_gene: TRBV28
abundance: -
CDR3nt: TGTGCCAGCTTCTCCCCGGGACAGGGACATCAGCCCCAGCATTTT
CDR3aa: CASFSPGQGHQPQHF

j_gene: TRBJ2-4
d_gene: -
len: 13
v_gene: TRBV5-6
abundance: -
CDR3nt: TGTGCCAGCAGCTTGGGACTGAAAAACATTCAGTACTTC
CDR3aa: CASSLGLKNIQYF

j_gene: TRBJ1-5
d_gene: TRBD1
len: 14
v_gene: TRBV4-1
abundance: -
CDR3nt: TGCGCCAGCAGGCGGACAGGGAGACATCAGCCCCAGCATTTT
CDR3aa: CASRRTGRHQPQHF

j_gene: TRBJ2-5
d_gene: -
len: 12
v_gene: TRBV14
abundance: few
CDR3nt: TGTGCCAGCAGCCGGCTCCAAGAGACCCAGTACTTC
CDR3aa: CASSRLQETQYF

j_gene: TRBJ2-1
d_gene: -
len: 13
v_gene: TRBV5-1
abundance: -
CDR3nt: TGCGCCAGCACCAGTAGCTCCTACAATGAGCAGTTCTTC
CDR3aa: CASTSSSYNEQFF

j_gene: TRBJ2-7
d_gene: -
len: 15
v_gene: TRBV18
abundance: -
CDR3nt: TGTGCCAGCTCACCGGGAGCCGGAGAGGCCTACGAGCAGTACTTC
CDR3aa: CASSPGAGEAYEQYF

j_gene: TRBJ1-3
d_gene: -
len: 14
v_gene: TRBV29-1
abundance: -
CDR3nt: TGCAGCGTTGAGGCCCTAAGCTCTGGAAACACCATATATTTT
CDR3aa: CSVEALSSGNTIYF

j_gene: TRBJ1-3
d_gene: -
len: 16
v_gene: TRBV30
abundance: once
CDR3nt: TGTGCCTGGAACCGGGTGGGGCTCCCCTCTGGAAACACCATATATTTT
CDR3aa: CAWNRVGLPSGNTIYF

j_gene: TRBJ2-5
d_gene: -
len: 11
v_gene: TRBV18
abundance: few
CDR3nt: TGTGCCAGCTCTGGAGGGGAGACCCAGTACTTC
CDR3aa: CASSGGETQYF

j_gene: TRBJ1-1
d_gene: -
len: 12
v_gene: TRBV6-5
abundance: -
CDR3nt: TGTGCCAGCAGTTATAGAGGACAAGAAGCTTTCTTT
CDR3aa: CASSYRGQEAFF